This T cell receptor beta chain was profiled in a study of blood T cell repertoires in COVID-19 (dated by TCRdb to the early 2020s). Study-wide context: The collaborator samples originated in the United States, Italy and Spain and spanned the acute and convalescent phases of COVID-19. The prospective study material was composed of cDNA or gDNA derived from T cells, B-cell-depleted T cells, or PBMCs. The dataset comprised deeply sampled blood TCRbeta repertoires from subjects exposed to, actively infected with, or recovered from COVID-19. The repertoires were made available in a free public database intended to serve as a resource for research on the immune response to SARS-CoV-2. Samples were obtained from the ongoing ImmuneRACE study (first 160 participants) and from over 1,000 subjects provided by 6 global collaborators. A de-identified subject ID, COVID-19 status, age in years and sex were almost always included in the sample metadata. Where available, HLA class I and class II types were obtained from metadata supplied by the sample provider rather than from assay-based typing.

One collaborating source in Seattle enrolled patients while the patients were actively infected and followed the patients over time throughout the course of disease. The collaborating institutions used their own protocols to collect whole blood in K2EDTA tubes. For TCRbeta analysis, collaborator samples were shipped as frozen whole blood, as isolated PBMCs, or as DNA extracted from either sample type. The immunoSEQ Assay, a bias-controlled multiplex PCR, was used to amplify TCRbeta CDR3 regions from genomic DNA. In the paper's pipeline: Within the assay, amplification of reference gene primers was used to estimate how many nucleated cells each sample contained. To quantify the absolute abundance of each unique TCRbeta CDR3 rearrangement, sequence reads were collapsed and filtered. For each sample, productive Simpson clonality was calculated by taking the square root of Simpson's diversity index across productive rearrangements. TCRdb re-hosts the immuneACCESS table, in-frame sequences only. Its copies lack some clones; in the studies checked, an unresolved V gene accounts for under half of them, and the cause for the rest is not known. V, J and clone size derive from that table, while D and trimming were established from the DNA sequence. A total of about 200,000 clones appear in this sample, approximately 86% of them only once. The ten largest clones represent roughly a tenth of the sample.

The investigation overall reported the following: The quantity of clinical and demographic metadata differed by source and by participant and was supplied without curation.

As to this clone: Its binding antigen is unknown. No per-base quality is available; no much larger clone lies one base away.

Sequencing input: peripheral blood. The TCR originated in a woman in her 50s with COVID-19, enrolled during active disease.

The encoded CDR3 is CASSRLPGQGLGNTIYF. The nucleotides are TGCGCCAGCAGCCGGCTCCCGGGACAGGGGCTGGGAAACACCATATATTTT. The chain joins TRBV4-1 to TRBJ1-3, and 10 junctional nucleotides match TRBD1. As encoded in the germline V gene, CDR1 is MGHRA while CDR2 is YSYEKL. Its CDR3 holds 17 amino acids, cysteine through phenylalanine. Just CDR3 DNA is preserved here, 51 bases in frame from base 1. Unmatched junction bases come to 10, with V trimmed by 4 bases and J by 4 bases.